This T cell receptor (beta chain) is from a study of blood T cells in healthy people across ages. Sample-barcoded 5' priming and a J-beta primer mix drove a second PCR of about 6 to 12 cycles. TCRdb independently ran MiXCR on the 5' RACE reads; one entry per CDR3 protein. The data contain roughly 1,100,000 distinct CDR3 sequences, roughly a quarter of them singletons. V gave up 0 bases and J gave up 1 base, with 13 bases separating them. The CDR3 totals 16 residues. This sample also belongs to another study, concerning T cells of mothers and their children.

Material for sequencing was blood. The TCR sequence derives from a girl aged 2-10 years in good health. This rearrangement joins TRBV12-3 or TRBV12-4 to TRBJ2-7; a weak D match, TRBD1 (5 bases). In DNA form, the CDR3 reads TGTGCCAGCAGTTTAGCCCCAGGGATGGCTTCCTACGAGCAGTACTTC. It yields the protein CASSLAPGMASYEQYF.